A single T cell receptor (beta chain) is shown here with its context. Its binding antigen is unknown. The input lacks base qualities; no much larger clone sits a single base away. The data were taken from a study of blood T cell repertoires in COVID-19 (dated by TCRdb to the early 2020s). Context from the whole study: The collaborator samples originated in the United States, Italy and Spain and spanned the acute and convalescent phases of COVID-19. The material from the prospective study consisted of cDNA or gDNA derived from T cells, B-cell-depleted T cells, or PBMCs. Deeply sampled blood TCRbeta repertoires from subjects exposed to, actively infected with, or recovered from COVID-19 were included in the dataset. The repertoires were released in a freely available public database intended as a resource for research on the immune response to SARS-CoV-2. Samples came from the ongoing ImmuneRACE study (first 160 participants) plus 1,254 subjects from 6 global collaborators. Nearly every sample came with metadata listing a de-identified subject ID, COVID-19 status, age in years and sex. Where HLA class I and class II types were available, the types were taken from metadata supplied by the sample provider, not from assay-based typing. Broad study findings and their caveats: The amount of clinical and demographic metadata varied by source and participant and was provided uncurated.

TCRbeta CDR3 regions were amplified from genomic DNA using the immunoSEQ Assay, a bias-controlled multiplex PCR. On the study's bioinformatics: Within the assay, amplification of reference gene primers was used to estimate how many nucleated cells each sample contained. To quantify the absolute abundance of each unique TCRbeta CDR3 rearrangement, sequence reads were collapsed and filtered. Productive Simpson clonality was computed per sample as the square root of Simpson's diversity index over productive rearrangements. The clones in this table, taken by TCRdb from immuneACCESS, are in-frame only. Not every clone is retained; where verified, under half of the shortfall comes from an unresolved V gene, and the cause of the rest is unknown. For V, J and clone size, that table is used; D and trimming come from the DNA. For this sample the table gives some 180,000 clones, of which roughly 87% were detected only once. Roughly 21% of the sample comes from the top ten.

Whole blood was collected in K2EDTA tubes by collaborating institutions according to the institutions' own protocols. For TCRbeta analysis, collaborator samples were shipped as frozen whole blood, as isolated PBMCs, or as DNA extracted from either sample type. This TCR was sampled from a man between 60 and 75 years old with active or convalescent COVID-19. Sequencing was performed on peripheral blood.

The CDR3 is CASSQGGFVPTRETQYF. The DNA sequence is TGTGCCAGCAGCCAAGGAGGATTCGTCCCCACCAGAGAGACCCAGTACTTC. The V and J genes are TRBV14 and TRBJ2-5; no D gene call is confident. The CDR3 numbers 17 residues from cysteine through phenylalanine. Of all the DNA, just the CDR3 is kept, 51 bases in frame from base 1. CDR1 is given as SGHDN and CDR2 as FVKESK, both from the germline V gene. Trimming costs V 1 base and J 4 bases, and their ends lie 19 bases apart.